This T cell receptor beta chain was sequenced during a study of blood T cell repertoires in COVID-19. Study-wide background: T cells, B-cell-depleted T cells, or PBMCs provided the cDNA or gDNA that served as material.

Germline CDR1 and CDR2: SGHAT and FQNNGV. This CDR3 has 16 residues. Trimming took off 0 bases at V and 5 bases at J, with 13 bases between the two ends. Authors' data handling: Cell counts per sample came from amplifying reference gene primers. Some clones are missing from TCRdb's copy, which holds only in-frame ones; the method was immunoSEQ multiplex PCR. V, J and clone size reflect that table, while D and trimming were determined from the DNA. Among around 100,000 clones listed, roughly 84% were seen once. V and J are TRBV11-2 and TRBJ1-4, with a weak D call TRBD1 (5 bases). The TCR sequence derives from a man aged 25 to 40 in a cohort sampled during active COVID-19. Sequenced: peripheral blood. CDR3 nucleotides: TGTGCCAGCAGCTTAGATCTGGGGCGACAGAATGAAAAACTGTTTTTT. Translated, it gives CASSLDLGRQNEKLFF.